This entry describes one T cell receptor beta chain. The sample is drawn from a study of blood T cell repertoires in COVID-19. Sequencing used immunoSEQ multiplex PCR; TCRdb keeps in-frame clones, though not all of them. This sample has roughly 380,000 clones, with 89% found just once. CDR1 and CDR2 (germline): SGHAT, FQNNGV. The ends lost 5 bases at V and 0 bases at J; junction bases unmatched: 4. The CDR3 loop spans 15 amino acids. Specimen: peripheral blood. The chain has TRBV11-2 and TRBJ1-1; 9 bases are a match to TRBD1. This receptor was identified in a woman between 35 and 50 years old with COVID-19, enrolled during active disease. CDR3 amino acids: CASSQWDRVNTEAFF. The CDR3 DNA reads as TGTGCCAGCAGCCAGTGGGACAGGGTGAACACTGAAGCTTTCTTT.